What follows describes a single T cell receptor beta chain. The data originate from a study of CD8+CD57+ T cells in acquired aplastic anemia. About the research overall: Sorted CD4+ and CD8+ cell DNA averaged 3.2 ug.

Germline V gene data show CDR1 as SGHKS and CDR2 as YYEKEE (reference sequence). V lost 0 bases, J lost 5 bases, and 6 bases lay in between. This CDR3 is 12 amino acids long. For sequencing, patients were chosen who had shown expansion of CD8+CD57+ cells by flow cytometry. Genomic DNA, the template, was used for profiling of the TCR beta VDJ and CDR3. TCRdb passed the reads through MiXCR, listing each CDR3 protein once. Of 200,000 to 250,000 distinct CDR3 sequences listed, 60% to 80% were seen once; the top ten hold about three fifths. The sequencing sample was made of sorted CD4+, CD8+, or CD8+CD57+ T cells (not recorded which) from PBMCs. The TCR originated in a human donor with aplastic anemia. The V gene is TRBV5-5, the J gene TRBJ2-7; D remains unclear. Written as DNA, the CDR3 is TGTGCCAGCAGCTTGGTTCCCCACGAGCAGTACTTC. Protein product: CASSLVPHEQYF.